This passage covers 5 T cell receptor beta chains from one sample sequenced in a study of shared clonotypes between healthy human individuals. TCRdb's table, derived via immunoSEQ multiplex PCR, lists solely in-frame clones and lacks some. The table includes over a million clones, 60% to 80% detected once. Specimen: memory CD4+ T cells sorted from blood. Subset meaning: CD45RA-negative fraction. The origin of the receptors is a young man in good health.

The chain joins TRBV28 to TRBJ2-7; 14 positions match TRBD2. The germline gives CDR1 MDHEN, CDR2 SYDVKM. Trimming cost V 8 bases and J 0 bases; bases outside gene matches: 3. The CDR3 is 15 residues long. CDR3 sequence reads: CASGLAGGSSYEQYF. CDR3 bases: TGTGCCAGCGGACTAGCGGGAGGCAGCTCCTACGAGCAGTACTTC.

The J gene is TRBJ2-5, the V gene TRBV25-1; TRBD2 matches at 11 bases. Germline CDR1 is MGHDK and CDR2 is SYGVNS. Trimming took 2 bases from V and 5 from J; bases not matched to a gene: 7. The CDR3 is 16 amino acids. The CDR3 DNA reads TGTGCCAGCAGTGAAGGACTAGCGGGCAGGTTGGAGACCCAGTACTTC. As protein: CASSEGLAGRLETQYF.

The chain links TRBV29-1 to TRBJ2-5; tentatively, D is TRBD1 (5 bases). The V and J ends lost 6 bases and 5 bases respectively, with 10 bases between them. The CDR3 consists of 11 residues. In germline, CDR1 is SQVTM, CDR2 ANQGSEA. CDR3 sequence reads: CSVPQGETQYF. DNA of the CDR3: TGCAGCGTCCCGCAGGGTGAGACCCAGTACTTC.

As regards this clone: Other DNA sequences within the sample encode an identical CDR3. The chain uses TRBV10-3 and TRBJ2-5, with a tentative D call TRBD2 (6 bases). The CDR3 has 13 residues. V was clipped by 0 bases and J by 4 bases, with 6 bases between them. From germline, CDR1 is ENHRY and CDR2 SYGVKD. For the CDR3, the DNA is TGTGCCATCAGTGAGTCCGGGGGAGAGACCCAGTACTTC. It is translated as CAISESGGETQYF.

A remark on this clone: This CDR3 is also generated by other DNA sequences in the sample. This chain joins TRBV28 and TRBJ1-2; tentatively, D is TRBD1 (6 bases). The CDR3 runs 14 residues. The germline CDR1 and CDR2 sequences are MDHEN and SYDVKM. V was trimmed by 4 bases and J by 4 bases, leaving 13 bases between them. CDR3 sequence: CASSSGGAGYGYTF. The CDR3 nucleotides are TGTGCCAGCAGTTCCGGGGGCGCCGGCTATGGCTACACCTTC.